Each of the 18 T cell receptor beta chains below was sequenced from the same sample in a study of B cell selection in AIRE deficiency. Data came from immunoSEQ multiplex PCR; TCRdb stores just in-frame clones and leaves some out. This sample carries roughly 23,000 clones, 90% to 97% of them seen once, and the ten largest clones take around 0.17%. Conventional CD4 T cells were sorted as CD4+CD127+ cells. Sequences were obtained from CD4+CD127+ conventional T cells sorted from PBMCs. These receptor sequences come from a human donor in good health.

Notes on this clone: The same CDR3 can be traced to other DNA sequences in this sample. This chain links TRBV5-1 with TRBJ2-7; D is undetermined. Trimming shortened V by 0 bases and J by 0 bases, and 4 bases separated the two germline ends. The germline V gene has CDR1 SGHRS and CDR2 YFSETQ. This CDR3 region has 13 residues. The DNA of the CDR3 is TGCGCCAGCAGCTTGGGGAGCTCCTACGAGCAGTACTTC. Translating gives CASSLGSSYEQYF. The full variable domain, in which reference TRBV5-1 and TRBJ2-7 provide the parts outside the CDR3, is KAGVTQTPRYLIKTRGQQVTLSCSPISGHRSVSWYQQTPGQGLQFLFEYFSETQRNKGNFPGRFSGRQFSNSRSEMNVSTLELGDSALYLCASSLGSSYEQYFGPGTRLTVT.

The rearrangement joins TRBV6-1 to TRBJ2-7; possibly TRBD1 for D (6 bases). The germline V gene has CDR1 MNHNS and CDR2 SASEGT. With 4 bases removed from V and 6 bases from J, the gap between germline ends came to 16 bases. CDR3 length: 14 amino acids. Here the CDR3 DNA reads TGTGCCAGCAGTGGACAGGCCCGGGGCTCCGAGCAGTACTTC. This sequence encodes CASSGQARGSEQYF.

This clone was detected once. The chain is built from TRBV6-5 and TRBJ2-1; D is unresolved. The ends were cut back, 6 bases at V and 0 bases at J, with 12 bases in the middle. The CDR3 is made up of 15 amino acids. Per germline, CDR1 MNHEY and CDR2 SVGAGI. DNA for the CDR3: TGTGCCAGCAGCCAGACGTTTAGCTCCTACAATGAGCAGTTCTTC. Residues: CASSQTFSSYNEQFF.

CDR3 DNA sequence: TGTGCCAGCAGTTTACTAGGGACTAGCGGAGAAAGTGAGCAGTTCTTC. Translated, it gives CASSLLGTSGESEQFF. The chain is built from TRBV28 and TRBJ2-1, with 11 bases identical to TRBD2. Trimming cost V 2 bases and J 9 bases; bases outside gene matches: 9. The CDR3 has 16 amino acids. Germline assignment: CDR1 MDHEN and CDR2 SYDVKM.

This rearrangement joins TRBV4-2 to TRBJ2-2; 9 positions match TRBD1. J was trimmed by 4 bases and V by 7 bases; bases with no gene match: 13. The germline V gene has CDR1 LGHNA and CDR2 YNFKEQ. The CDR3 loop spans 17 amino acids. CDR3 loop: CASTGKRDREPTGELFF. The DNA for the CDR3 is TGTGCCAGCACCGGCAAGAGGGACAGGGAACCCACCGGGGAGCTGTTTTTT.

This sequence joins TRBV27 and TRBJ1-5, with TRBD1 identical over 8 bases. V shed 4 bases, J shed 3 bases, and the junction held 14 bases outside the gene matches. CDR3 length: 18 amino acids. The V gene's germline CDR1 is MNHEY and CDR2 SMNVEV (reference sequence). CDR3 nucleotide sequence: TGTGCCAGCAGTTCCCCAACCTTGAACAGGGGGAACAATCAGCCCCAGCATTTT. Translating gives CASSSPTLNRGNNQPQHF.

This sequence joins TRBV6-5 and TRBJ2-3; D unresolved. The CDR3 is made up of 14 amino acids. The V gene lost 6 bases and the J gene lost 2 bases, with 12 bases spanning the gap. Germline V lookup: CDR1 MNHEY, CDR2 SVGAGI. CDR3 region: CASSLGEATDTQYF. Here the CDR3 DNA reads TGTGCCAGCAGCCTAGGTGAGGCCACAGATACGCAGTATTTT.

J is TRBJ2-2 and V is TRBV5-1; D not certain. V was shortened by 0 bases and J by 1 base, with 10 bases between the two germline ends. There are 16 residues in the CDR3. Per germline, CDR1 SGHRS and CDR2 YFSETQ. The CDR3 sequence: CASSLVVSGNTGELFF. CDR3 nucleotides: TGCGCCAGCAGCTTGGTTGTTTCTGGGAACACCGGGGAGCTGTTTTTT. Supplemented by reference TRBV5-1 and TRBJ2-2, the full variable domain reads KAGVTQTPRYLIKTRGQQVTLSCSPISGHRSVSWYQQTPGQGLQFLFEYFSETQRNKGNFPGRFSGRQFSNSRSEMNVSTLELGDSALYLCASSLVVSGNTGELFFGEGSRLTVL.

This chain links TRBV7-9 with TRBJ1-2; D is perhaps TRBD1 (6 bases). The CDR3 is made up of 15 amino acids. V was cut by 2 bases and J by 8 bases, with 18 bases left in between. Germline V gene sequence: CDR1 SEHNR, CDR2 FQNEAQ (reference sequence). The CDR3 region is CASSLSTQGSYGYTF. As DNA, the CDR3 is TGTGCCAGCAGCTTAAGTACCCAGGGGTCATACGGCTACACCTTC.

This chain uses TRBV10-3 with TRBJ2-3; possibly TRBD1 or TRBD2 for D (6 bases each). V gave up 3 bases and J gave up 9 bases, with 16 bases separating them. Germline-derived CDR1 and CDR2 are ENHRY and SYGVKD. The CDR3 spans 14 residues. This CDR3 reads CAISDEGGPYTQYF. The CDR3 DNA reads as TGTGCCATCAGTGACGAAGGGGGGCCCTACACGCAGTATTTT.

This chain joins TRBV5-6 and TRBJ2-7; unclear D gene. V lost 2 bases and J lost 0, with 6 bases in between. Germline V gene data show CDR1 as SGHDT and CDR2 as YYEEEE. CDR3 size: 13 residues. CDR3 amino acids: CASSFVGSYEQYF. The CDR3 DNA follows: TGTGCCAGCAGCTTTGTTGGCTCCTACGAGCAGTACTTC.

V is TRBV18 and J is TRBJ2-7; 7 bases are shared with TRBD1. The CDR3 has 15 residues. Germline-derived CDR1 and CDR2 are KGHSH and LQKENI. V was pared by 0 bases and J by 7 bases, with 9 bases of the junction left unmatched. CDR3 DNA sequence: TGTGCCAGCTCACCACCGCTGGGGACAGCGGCGGAGCAGTACTTC. It yields the protein CASSPPLGTAAEQYF.

The chain has TRBV14 and TRBJ2-5, with D perhaps given as TRBD1 or TRBD2 (5 bases each). The germline CDR1 and CDR2 sequences are SGHDN and FVKESK. The germline V and J ends were trimmed by 0 bases and 4 bases, with 9 bases remaining between them. This CDR3 has 14 residues. The CDR3 sequence is CASSQDLRGETQYF. CDR3 sequence (DNA): TGTGCCAGCAGCCAAGATTTGAGGGGAGAGACCCAGTACTTC.

This clone was seen once. The rearrangement links TRBV2 to TRBJ1-2; D is uncertain. Trimming stripped 9 bases from V and 0 bases from J, with 8 bases between. The CDR3 totals 12 residues. CDR1 is SNHLY, CDR2 FYNNEI, per germline. For the CDR3, the DNA is TGTGCCAGTCCTAATGCTAACTATGGCTACACCTTC. Residues: CASPNANYGYTF.

V gene TRBV14 combines with J gene TRBJ1-4; the D is unclear. The germline V gene encodes CDR1 SGHDN and CDR2 FVKESK. The CDR3 runs 13 residues. With 1 base removed from V and 5 bases from J, the gap between germline ends came to 5 bases. CDR3 sequence reads: CASSQGMNEKLFF. DNA of the CDR3: TGTGCCAGCAGCCAAGGGATGAATGAAAAACTGTTTTTT. The variable domain in full, with the rest retrieved from reference TRBV14 and TRBJ1-4, is EAGVTQFPSHSVIEKGQTVTLRCDPISGHDNLYWYRRVMGKEIKFLLHFVKESKQDESGMPNNRFLAERTGGTYSTLKVQPAELEDSGVYFCASSQGMNEKLFFGSGTQLSVL.

In DNA form, the CDR3 reads TGCGCCAGCAGCTGGGGGTCCAGAGGGGATTCACCCCTCCACTTT. Translated: CASSWGSRGDSPLHF. V and J are TRBV5-1 and TRBJ1-6, with D tentatively TRBD1 (5 bases). Trimming left V 3 bases short and J 8 bases short, with 15 bases between. The CDR3 covers 15 residues. CDR1 and CDR2 (germline): SGHRS, YFSETQ.

V and J are TRBV6-6 and TRBJ1-2; D may be TRBD1 (5 bases). CDR1 is MNHNY and CDR2 is SVGAGI in the germline V gene (reference sequence). The CDR3 consists of 12 residues. V was pared by 8 bases and J by 8 bases, with 15 bases between. DNA for the CDR3: TGTGCCAGCCGATTCTCAGGGAACGGCTACACCTTC. This encodes CASRFSGNGYTF.

The chain has TRBV6-5 and TRBJ2-5; a possible D gene is TRBD2 (7 bases). This CDR3 is 15 amino acids long. V was shortened by 6 bases and J by 5 bases, with 19 bases between the two germline ends. Germline CDR1 is MNHEY and CDR2 is SVGAGI. In DNA, the CDR3 is TGTGCCAGCAGGCTCCTGGGGGGGCCCCCCGAGACCCAGTACTTC. Amino acids: CASRLLGGPPETQYF.